This T cell receptor (beta chain) was captured in a study of blood T cell repertoires in COVID-19. The protocol was immunoSEQ multiplex PCR, while the TCRdb copy is restricted to in-frame clones and leaves out a portion. This sample has around 250,000 clones, with roughly 86% found just once. The CDR3 has 16 residues. Germline V gene sequence: CDR1 KGHDR, CDR2 SFDVKD. Unmatched junction bases numbered 4, after V lost 4 bases and J lost 3 bases. The sequenced sample was peripheral blood. The TCR comes from a woman in her 70s with active or convalescent COVID-19. V usage is TRBV24-1 and J usage is TRBJ2-3; TRBD1 matches 12 bases. CDR3 sequence (DNA): TGTGCCACCAGTGAGGGGGACAGGGGGCGGACAGATACGCAGTATTTT. Translated, it gives CATSEGDRGRTDTQYF.